This T cell receptor (beta chain) was identified during a study of T cell responses to AZD1222 COVID-19 vaccine. Germline loops: CDR1 GTSNPN, CDR2 SVGIG (reference sequence). There are 14 residues in the CDR3. V was clipped by 1 base and J by 2 bases, with 9 bases between them. Turning to this clone: Its antigen is unidentified.

Produced via immunoSEQ multiplex PCR; TCRdb's table is partial and in-frame only. The sample shows about 120,000 clones, roughly 84% of them seen only once. Study results and caveats: Repertoire sampling happened only post peak T cell response.

Here the sequenced sample was peripheral blood, taken 28 days after the second AZD1222 dose. This chain joins TRBV30 and TRBJ1-3; D is undetermined. The receptor was derived from an adult who received the AZD1222 COVID-19 vaccine. CDR3 in DNA: TGTGCCTGGAGTGAGGGAACAGCTGGAAACACCATATATTTT. Its protein is CAWSEGTAGNTIYF.